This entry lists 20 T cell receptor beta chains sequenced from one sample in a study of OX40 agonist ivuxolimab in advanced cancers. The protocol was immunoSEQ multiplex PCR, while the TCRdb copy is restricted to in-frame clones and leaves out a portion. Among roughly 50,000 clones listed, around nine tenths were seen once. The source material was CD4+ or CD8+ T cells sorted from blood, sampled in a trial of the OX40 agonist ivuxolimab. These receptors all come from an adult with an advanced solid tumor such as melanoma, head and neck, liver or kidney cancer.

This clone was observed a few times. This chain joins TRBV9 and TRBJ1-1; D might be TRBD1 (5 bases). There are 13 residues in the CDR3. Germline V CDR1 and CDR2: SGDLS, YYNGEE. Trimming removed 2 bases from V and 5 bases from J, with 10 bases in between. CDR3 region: CASSVGTPTEAFF. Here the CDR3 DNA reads TGTGCCAGCAGCGTCGGGACTCCTACTGAAGCTTTCTTT.

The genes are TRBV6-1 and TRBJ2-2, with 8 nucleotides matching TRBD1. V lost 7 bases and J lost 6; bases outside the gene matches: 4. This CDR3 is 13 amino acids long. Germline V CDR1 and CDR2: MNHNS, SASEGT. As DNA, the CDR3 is TGTGCCAGCACCAAGACAGGGGCCGGGGAGCTGTTTTTT. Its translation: CASTKTGAGELFF.

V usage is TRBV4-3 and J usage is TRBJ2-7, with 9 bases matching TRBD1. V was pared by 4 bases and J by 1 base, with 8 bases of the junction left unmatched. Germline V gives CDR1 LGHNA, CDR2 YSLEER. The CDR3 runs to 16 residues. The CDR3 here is CASSPVRTGVSYEQYF. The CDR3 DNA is TGCGCCAGCAGCCCGGTTCGGACAGGGGTGTCCTACGAGCAGTACTTC.

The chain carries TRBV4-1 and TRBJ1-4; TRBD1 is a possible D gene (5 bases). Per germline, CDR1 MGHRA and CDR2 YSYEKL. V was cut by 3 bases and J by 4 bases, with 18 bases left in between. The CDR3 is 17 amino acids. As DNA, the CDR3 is TGCGCCAGCAGCCAGGCTCGGAACCTGGGGGTTAATGAAAAACTGTTTTTT. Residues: CASSQARNLGVNEKLFF.

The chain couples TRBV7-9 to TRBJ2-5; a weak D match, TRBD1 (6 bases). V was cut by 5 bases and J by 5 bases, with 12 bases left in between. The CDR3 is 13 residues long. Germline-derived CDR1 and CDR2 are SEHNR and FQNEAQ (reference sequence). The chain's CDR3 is CASSPQGSETQYF. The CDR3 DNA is TGTGCCAGCAGCCCACAGGGATCGGAGACCCAGTACTTC.

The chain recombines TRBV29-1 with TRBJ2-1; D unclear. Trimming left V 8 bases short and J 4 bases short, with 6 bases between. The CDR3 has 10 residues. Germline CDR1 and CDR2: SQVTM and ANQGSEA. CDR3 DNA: TGCAGCCCTAGGTACAATGAGCAGTTCTTC. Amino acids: CSPRYNEQFF.

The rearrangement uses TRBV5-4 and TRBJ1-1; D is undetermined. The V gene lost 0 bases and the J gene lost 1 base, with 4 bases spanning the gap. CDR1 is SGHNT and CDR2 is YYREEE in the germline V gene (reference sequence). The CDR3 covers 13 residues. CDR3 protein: CASSLESNTEAFF. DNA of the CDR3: TGTGCCAGCAGCTTGGAATCGAACACTGAAGCTTTCTTT.

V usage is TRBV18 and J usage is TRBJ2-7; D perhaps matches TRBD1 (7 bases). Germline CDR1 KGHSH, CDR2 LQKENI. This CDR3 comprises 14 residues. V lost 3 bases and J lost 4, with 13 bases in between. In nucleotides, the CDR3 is TGTGCCAGCTCACCGGGCCCAGGGGGGTACGAGCAGTACGTC. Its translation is CASSPGPGGYEQYV.

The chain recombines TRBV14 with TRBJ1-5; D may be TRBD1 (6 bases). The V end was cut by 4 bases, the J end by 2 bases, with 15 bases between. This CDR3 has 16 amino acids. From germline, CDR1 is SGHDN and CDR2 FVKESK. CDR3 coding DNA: TGTGCCAGCAGCCTTTACCCAGGGGTGTGCAATCAGCCCCAGCATTTT. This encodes CASSLYPGVCNQPQHF.

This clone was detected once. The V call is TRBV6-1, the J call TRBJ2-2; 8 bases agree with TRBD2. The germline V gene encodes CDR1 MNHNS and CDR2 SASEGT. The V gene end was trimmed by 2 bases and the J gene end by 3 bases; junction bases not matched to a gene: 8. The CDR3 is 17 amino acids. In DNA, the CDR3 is TGTGCCAGCAGTGAACCAGCGGGGGTCGGATACACCGGGGAGCTGTTTTTT. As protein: CASSEPAGVGYTGELFF.

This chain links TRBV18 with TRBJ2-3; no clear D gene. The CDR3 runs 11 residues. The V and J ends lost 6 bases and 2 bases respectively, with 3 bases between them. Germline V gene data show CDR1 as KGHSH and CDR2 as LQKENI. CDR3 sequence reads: CASSHTDTQYF. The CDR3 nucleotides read TGTGCCAGCTCGCACACAGATACGCAGTATTTT.

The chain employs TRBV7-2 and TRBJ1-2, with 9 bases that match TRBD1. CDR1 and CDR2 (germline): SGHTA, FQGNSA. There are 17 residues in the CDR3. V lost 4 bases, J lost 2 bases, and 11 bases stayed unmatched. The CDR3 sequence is CASSSIGTGLSNYGYTF. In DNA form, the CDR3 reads TGTGCCAGCAGCTCGATAGGGACAGGGCTATCCAACTATGGCTACACCTTC.

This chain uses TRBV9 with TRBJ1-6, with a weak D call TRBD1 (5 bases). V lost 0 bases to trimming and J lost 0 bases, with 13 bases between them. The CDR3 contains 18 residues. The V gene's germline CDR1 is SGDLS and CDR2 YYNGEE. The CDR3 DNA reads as TGTGCCAGCAGCGTAGGTGGGGCGATTAGCTCCTATAATTCACCCCTCCACTTT. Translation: CASSVGGAISSYNSPLHF.

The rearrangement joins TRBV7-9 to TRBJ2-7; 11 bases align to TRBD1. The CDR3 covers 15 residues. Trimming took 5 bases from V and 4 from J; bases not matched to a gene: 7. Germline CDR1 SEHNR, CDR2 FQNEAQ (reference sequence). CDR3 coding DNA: TGTGCCAGCAGCGGCCCGGGACAGGGGGTGTACGAGCAGTACTTC. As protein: CASSGPGQGVYEQYF. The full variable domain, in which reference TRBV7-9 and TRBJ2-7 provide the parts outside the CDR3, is DTGVSQNPRHKITKRGQNVTFRCDPISEHNRLYWYRQTLGQGPEFLTYFQNEAQLEKSRLLSDRFSAERPKGSFSTLEIQRTEQGDSAMYLCASSGPGQGVYEQYFGPGTRLTVT.

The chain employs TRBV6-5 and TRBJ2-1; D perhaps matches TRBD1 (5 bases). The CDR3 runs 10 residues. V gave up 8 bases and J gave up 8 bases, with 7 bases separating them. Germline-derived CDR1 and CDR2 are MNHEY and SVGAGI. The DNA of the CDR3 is TGTGCCAGCCGCAGGGATGAGCAGTTCTTC. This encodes CASRRDEQFF.

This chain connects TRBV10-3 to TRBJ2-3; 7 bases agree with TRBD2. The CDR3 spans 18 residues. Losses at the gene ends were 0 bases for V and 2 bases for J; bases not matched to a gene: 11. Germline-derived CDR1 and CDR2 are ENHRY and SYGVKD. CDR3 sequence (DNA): TGTGCCATCAGTGAGTCCAACCCCAGCGGGGACTTCACAGATACGCAGTATTTT. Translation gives CAISESNPSGDFTDTQYF.

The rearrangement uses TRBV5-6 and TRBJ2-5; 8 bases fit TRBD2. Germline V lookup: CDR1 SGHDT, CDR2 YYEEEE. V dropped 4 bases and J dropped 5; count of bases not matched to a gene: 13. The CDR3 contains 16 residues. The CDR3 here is CASSTPSLREEETQYF. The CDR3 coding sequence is TGTGCCAGCAGCACCCCCAGTTTGCGGGAGGAGGAGACCCAGTACTTC.

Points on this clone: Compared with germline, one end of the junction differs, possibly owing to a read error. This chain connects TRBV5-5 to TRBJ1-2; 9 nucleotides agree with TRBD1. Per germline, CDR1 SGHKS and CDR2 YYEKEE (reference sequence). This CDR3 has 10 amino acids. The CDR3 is CASSPRDRAF. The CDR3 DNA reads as TGTGCCAGCAGCCCCCGGGACAGGGCCTTC.

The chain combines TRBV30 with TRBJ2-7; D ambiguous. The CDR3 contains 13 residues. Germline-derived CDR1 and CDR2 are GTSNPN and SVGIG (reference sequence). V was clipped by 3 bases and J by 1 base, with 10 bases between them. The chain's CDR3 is CAWRGWGSYEQYF. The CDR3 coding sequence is TGTGCCTGGAGGGGGTGGGGTTCCTACGAGCAGTACTTC.

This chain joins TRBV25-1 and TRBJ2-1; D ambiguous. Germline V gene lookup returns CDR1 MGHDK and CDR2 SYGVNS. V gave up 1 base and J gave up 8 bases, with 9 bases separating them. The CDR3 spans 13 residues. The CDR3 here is CASSESAWDEQFF. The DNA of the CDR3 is TGTGCCAGCAGTGAATCCGCGTGGGATGAGCAGTTCTTC.